This T cell receptor beta chain was profiled in a study of shared clonotypes between healthy human individuals. Study-level background: A couple of women and a few men aged 18 to 49 served as donors.

CD8 cells regarded as naive lacked CD45RO, were positively chosen for CCR7, and omitted terminally differentiated effector memory CD45RA+ cells. Adult Caucasians living in Nashville, Tennessee made up all of the donors. The assay was immunoSEQ multiplex PCR, and TCRdb's table has in-frame clones only and misses some. This table has about 820,000 clones, over 90% appearing once. Whole-study results and caveats: Non-shared clonotypes had lower generation probabilities than those shared by all four donors. Naive subsets typically showed greater estimated richness than memory subsets.

CDR1 and CDR2 (germline): MNHEY, SMNVEV (reference sequence). V was pared by 2 bases and J by 2 bases, with 14 bases between. CDR3 length: 16 residues. A note on this clone: Its target is unknown.

This sequence joins TRBV27 and TRBJ2-3; tentative D call: TRBD1 (6 bases). Sequenced sample: naive CD8+ T cells sorted from blood. The sequence was obtained from a man aged 25 to 40 in good health. The CDR3 region has the DNA TGTGCCAGCAGTTTAAGGCCCGAGGGACACACAGATACGCAGTATTTT. Protein sequence: CASSLRPEGHTDTQYF.